A selection of T cell receptor beta chains follows, all from one sample in a study of cytomegalovirus exposure and HLA in healthy donors. TCRdb's copy holds only in-frame clones and misses some; the assay was immunoSEQ multiplex PCR. The table has around 130,000 clones, 76% seen once. Sequencing was performed on PBMCs. The source of these receptors is a man aged 40-49 years in good health and CMV-seronegative. Both conserved end residues are trimmed from each CDR3. D genes are given only for firm matches. Clone size is given for some rows only: seen once, a few or many times, or a class if the clone is expanded.

CDR3: ASSLNRGSSYEQY
size: NA
V: TRBV19
D: TRBD1

CDR3: ASSLSGGPWETQY
size: NA
V: TRBV25-1
D: TRBD2

CDR3: ATRGISYEQY
size: NA
V: TRBV2
D: NA

CDR3: AADRATQETQY
size: NA
V: TRBV30
D: TRBD1

CDR3: ASSKVGTSGRAIGTDTQY
size: NA
V: TRBV4-1
D: TRBD2

CDR3: ASRVNRGVYEQY
size: NA
V: TRBV10-2
D: TRBD1

CDR3: ASSLVHRAGNTIY
size: NA
V: TRBV5-6
D: NA

CDR3: ASSLRYQETQY
size: NA
V: TRBV6-1
D: NA

CDR3: ASRTGGSSYEQY
size: NA
V: TRBV28
D: TRBD2

CDR3: ASSSRLADPYEQY
size: NA
V: TRBV7-9
D: TRBD2

CDR3: ASSPDRGRGYEQY
size: NA
V: TRBV27
D: TRBD1

CDR3: ASSFRDRGIYEQY
size: NA
V: TRBV13
D: TRBD1

CDR3: ASMVAGGYEQY
size: few
V: TRBV7-9
D: TRBD2

CDR3: ASSPGGGEETQY
size: NA
V: TRBV4-2
D: TRBD2

CDR3: ASSRGEGWEQY
size: NA
V: TRBV4-1
D: NA

CDR3: ASSLSPRGLPSYEQY
size: few
V: TRBV21-1
D: NA

CDR3: ASSLAASGGYNEQF
size: once
V: TRBV7-6
D: TRBD2

CDR3: ASLGENTEAF
size: NA
V: TRBV6-5
D: NA

CDR3: ASSPTGQGAEETQY
size: NA
V: TRBV18
D: TRBD1

CDR3: ASSPMPGTMDTQY
size: NA
V: TRBV28
D: TRBD2

CDR3: ASSLGALADTGELF
size: NA
V: TRBV5-5
D: TRBD2

CDR3: ASSTMRQGAGETQY
size: few
V: TRBV7-6
D: TRBD1

CDR3: ASRESQGGLETQY
size: few
V: TRBV6-1
D: NA

CDR3: ASSYRGNLGTEAF
size: once
V: TRBV28
D: TRBD1

CDR3: AWKIGRATEAF
size: once
V: TRBV30
D: NA

CDR3: ASDVQRELGEQF
size: NA
V: TRBV7-9
D: TRBD2

CDR3: ASRAGEQDTQY
size: NA
V: TRBV2
D: NA

CDR3: ASSQGLSGTGASEKLF
size: NA
V: TRBV4-1
D: TRBD1

CDR3: ASSGLAGEGTQY
size: NA
V: TRBV19
D: TRBD2